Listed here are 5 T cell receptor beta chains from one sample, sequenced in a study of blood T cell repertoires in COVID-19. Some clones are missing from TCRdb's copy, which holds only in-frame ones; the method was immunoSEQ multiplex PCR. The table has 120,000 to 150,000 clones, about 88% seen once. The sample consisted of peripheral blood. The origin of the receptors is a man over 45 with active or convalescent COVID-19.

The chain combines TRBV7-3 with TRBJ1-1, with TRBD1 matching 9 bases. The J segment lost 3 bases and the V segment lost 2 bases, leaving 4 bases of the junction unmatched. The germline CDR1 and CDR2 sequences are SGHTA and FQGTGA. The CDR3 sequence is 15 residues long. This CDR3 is CASSLGDRDDTEAFF. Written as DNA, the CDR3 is TGTGCCAGCAGCTTAGGGGACAGGGACGACACTGAAGCTTTCTTT.

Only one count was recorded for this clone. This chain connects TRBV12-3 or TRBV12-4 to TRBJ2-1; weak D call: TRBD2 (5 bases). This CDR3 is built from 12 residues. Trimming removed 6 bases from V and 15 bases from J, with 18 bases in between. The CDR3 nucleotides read TGTGCCAGCAGCCCCCTTCCGGGATCGGTGTTCTTC. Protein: CASSPLPGSVFF.

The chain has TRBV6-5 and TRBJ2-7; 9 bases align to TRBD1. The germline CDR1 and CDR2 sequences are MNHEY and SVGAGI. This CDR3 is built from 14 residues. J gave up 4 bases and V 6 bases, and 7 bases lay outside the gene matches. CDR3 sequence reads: CASRRGQGHYEQYF. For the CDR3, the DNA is TGTGCCAGCAGGAGGGGACAGGGCCATTACGAGCAGTACTTC.

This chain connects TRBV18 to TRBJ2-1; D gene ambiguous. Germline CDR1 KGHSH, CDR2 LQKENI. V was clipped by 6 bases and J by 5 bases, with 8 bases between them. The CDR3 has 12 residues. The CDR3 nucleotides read TGTGCCAGCTCGCACAGTGACAATGAGCAGTTCTTC. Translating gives CASSHSDNEQFF.

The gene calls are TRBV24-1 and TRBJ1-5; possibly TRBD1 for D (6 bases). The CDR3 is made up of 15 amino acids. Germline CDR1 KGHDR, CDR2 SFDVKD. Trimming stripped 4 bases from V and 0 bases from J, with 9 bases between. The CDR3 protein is CATSDRDNSNQPQHF. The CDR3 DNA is TGTGCCACCAGTGACCGGGACAATAGCAATCAGCCCCAGCATTTT.